This T cell receptor beta chain came from a study of blood T cell repertoires in COVID-19. Study summary: T cells, B-cell-depleted T cells, or PBMCs provided the cDNA or gDNA that served as material.

As processed by the authors: Scientists estimated how many nucleated cells there were by amplifying reference gene primers. The protocol was immunoSEQ multiplex PCR, while the TCRdb copy is restricted to in-frame clones and leaves out a portion. For V, J and clone size, that table is used; D and trimming come from the DNA. The repertoire holds about 200,000 clones, with around 82% as singletons. The source is a human donor in a cohort sampled during active COVID-19. Sequenced: peripheral blood.

CDR3 nucleotides: TGCGCCAGCAGCCAAGACCCAACAGGGAGTCAGCCCCAGCATTTT. Protein sequence: CASSQDPTGSQPQHF. The chain combines TRBV4-1 with TRBJ1-5; possibly TRBD1 for D (6 bases). There are 15 residues in the CDR3. V was shortened by 0 bases and J by 6 bases, with 12 bases between the two germline ends. Germline CDR1 MGHRA, CDR2 YSYEKL.